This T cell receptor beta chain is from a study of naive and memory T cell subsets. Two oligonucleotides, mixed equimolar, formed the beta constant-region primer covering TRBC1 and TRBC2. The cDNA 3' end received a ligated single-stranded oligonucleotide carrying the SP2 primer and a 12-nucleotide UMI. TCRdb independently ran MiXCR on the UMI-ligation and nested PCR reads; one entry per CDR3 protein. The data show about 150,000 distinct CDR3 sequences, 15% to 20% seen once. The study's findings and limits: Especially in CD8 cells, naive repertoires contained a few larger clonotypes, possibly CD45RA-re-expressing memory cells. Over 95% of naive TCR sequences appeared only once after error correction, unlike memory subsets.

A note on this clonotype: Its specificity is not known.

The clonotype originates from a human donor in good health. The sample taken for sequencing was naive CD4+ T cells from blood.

The CDR3 DNA follows: TGCAGTGCTAGAGTAGGTAGCGGGAGGTCCTACAATGAGCAGTTCTTC. Translated, it gives CSARVGSGRSYNEQFF. The chain carries TRBV20-1 and TRBJ2-1; 10 bases agree with TRBD2. Trimming took 1 base from V and 1 from J; bases not matched to a gene: 4. The CDR3 totals 16 residues. Germline assignment: CDR1 DFQATT and CDR2 SNEGSKA (reference sequence).